Shown below are 2 T cell receptor beta chains from a single sample sequenced in a study of immune cell composition in non-small cell lung cancer. Using immunoSEQ multiplex PCR, the repertoire was profiled, and TCRdb retains in-frame clones only, with some absent. The sample holds approximately 3,000 clones, 65% to 85% seen once. These data were also filed under a second study, of CD4 T cells in lung cancer.

The sequenced sample was lung tumor tissue. Receptor source: a human donor with non-small cell lung cancer.

This clone was seen a single time. This chain connects TRBV27 to TRBJ2-2, with 11 bases lining up with TRBD2. The ends lost 6 bases at V and 6 bases at J; junction bases unmatched: 9. The CDR3 contains 16 residues. Germline loops: CDR1 MNHEY, CDR2 SMNVEV (reference sequence). CDR3 region: CASRGRGTSGSGELFF. In DNA form, the CDR3 reads TGTGCCAGCAGGGGGAGGGGGACTAGCGGTTCCGGGGAGCTGTTTTTT.

The J gene is TRBJ2-5, the V gene TRBV4-3, with TRBD2 matching over 8 bases. V shed 1 base, J shed 2 bases, and the junction held 6 bases outside the gene matches. This CDR3 spans 16 amino acids. The germline V gene has CDR1 LGHNA and CDR2 YSLEER. For the CDR3, the DNA is TGCGCCAGCAGCCAAGGTTCCGGGACTAGGCAAGAGACCCAGTACTTC. This codes for CASSQGSGTRQETQYF.